The clone carrying this T cell receptor beta chain was detected only a few times. Its specificity is unknown. The assay was immunoSEQ multiplex PCR, and TCRdb's table has in-frame clones only and misses some. This table has 3,500 or so clones, 60% to 80% appearing once. The sample belongs to a study of T cell therapy after organ transplantation. Study overall: Short-term post-therapy samples: blood collected 4 to 8 weeks after completing therapy.

V was clipped by 4 bases and J by 3 bases, with 6 bases between them. The CDR3 is made up of 13 amino acids. Per germline, CDR1 SNHLY and CDR2 FYNNEI. Time point in this sample: 4-8 weeks after completion of therapy. The sequence was collected from a human patient who had received a solid organ transplant and had CMV disease. Some of these T cells may belong to the graft donor. The chain carries TRBV2 and TRBJ2-2; D remains unclear. The sample in question was CD8+ T cells from blood, obtained after autologous CMV-specific T cell therapy. The CDR3 DNA follows: TGTGCCAGCAGTGGATGGGACACCGGGGAGCTGTTTTTT. Translation: CASSGWDTGELFF.